A single T cell receptor (beta chain) is shown here with its context. Its antigen is undetermined. These data belong to a study of T cell responses to AZD1222 COVID-19 vaccine. Study-level points and caveats: Possibly, clonal diversity was underestimated; donors were largely white British and included more females. The breadth and depth of Spike-specific TCRs increased once two AZD1222 doses had been given.

Some clones are missing from TCRdb's copy, which holds only in-frame ones; the method was immunoSEQ multiplex PCR. The sample gives approximately 110,000 clones, around 85% of which show up once; around 6.2% is in the top ten. The CDR3 contains 14 residues. CDR1 is LGHDT and CDR2 is YNNKEL in the germline V gene (reference sequence). V lost 6 bases to trimming and J lost 4 bases; unmatched junction nucleotides: 7. The genes are TRBV3-1 (or the pseudogene TRBV3-2) and TRBJ1-1; TRBD1 matches 8 bases. Sequencing used peripheral blood, obtained on day 0 of AZD1222 vaccination. The clonotype comes from an adult in good health. The CDR3 nucleotides read TGTGCCAGCAGACGTGGACAGGGCAGCACTGAAGCTTTCTTT. It is translated as CASRRGQGSTEAFF.